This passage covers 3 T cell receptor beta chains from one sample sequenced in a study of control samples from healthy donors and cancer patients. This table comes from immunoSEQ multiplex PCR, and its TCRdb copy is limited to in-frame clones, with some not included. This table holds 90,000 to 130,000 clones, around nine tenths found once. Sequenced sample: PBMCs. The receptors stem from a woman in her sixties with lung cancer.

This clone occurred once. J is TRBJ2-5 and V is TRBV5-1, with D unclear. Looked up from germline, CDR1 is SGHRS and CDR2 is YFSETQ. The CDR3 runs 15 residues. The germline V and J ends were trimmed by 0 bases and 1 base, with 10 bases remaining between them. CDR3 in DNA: TGCGCCAGCAGCTTGGCCTCGGATACCCAAGAGACCCAGTACTTC. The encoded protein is CASSLASDTQETQYF.

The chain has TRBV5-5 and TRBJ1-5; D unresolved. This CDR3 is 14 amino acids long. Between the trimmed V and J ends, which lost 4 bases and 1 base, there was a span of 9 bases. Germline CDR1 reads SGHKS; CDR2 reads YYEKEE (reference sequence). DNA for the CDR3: TGTGCCAGCAGCCCGAGGGAAAGCAATCAGCCCCAGCATTTT. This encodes CASSPRESNQPQHF. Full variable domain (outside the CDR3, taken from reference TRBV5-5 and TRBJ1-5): DAGVTQSPTHLIKTRGQQVTLRCSPISGHKSVSWYQQVLGQGPQFIFQYYEKEERGRGNFPDRFSARQFPNYSSELNVNALLLGDSALYLCASSPRESNQPQHFGDGTRLSIL.

CDR3 bases: TGTGCCACCAGTAATACGGGACAGGGCGACTACAATGAGCAGTTCTTC. This codes for CATSNTGQGDYNEQFF. The chain recombines TRBV24-1 with TRBJ2-1, with 9 bases identical to TRBD1. Germline values: CDR1 KGHDR, CDR2 SFDVKD. V lost 6 bases, J lost 3 bases, and 8 bases stayed unmatched. This CDR3 spans 16 amino acids.